This T cell receptor (beta chain) emerged from a study of T cells after yellow fever vaccination. Looking at the study overall: Preparing low-cell-number fractions relied on SMART-Seq v4 Ultra Low Input. Study-wide results and caveats: Repertoires obtained by FACS sorting could include abundant clonotypes that entered as contaminants from the bulk population.

The CDR3 contains 17 residues. Trimming left V 0 bases short and J 4 bases short, with 17 bases between. Germline lookup yields CDR1 SGHNT and CDR2 YYREEE (reference sequence). 5'RACE template switching generated TCR cDNA, adding a universal primer site and UMIs. TCRdb re-analysed the 5' RACE reads in MiXCR, keeping a single row per CDR3 protein. This table has 300,000 to 350,000 distinct CDR3 sequences, under 5% appearing once. At least ten counts were recorded for this clonotype. As yet, its antigen is unknown. The chain employs TRBV5-4 and TRBJ2-1; D is uncertain. The source was PBMCs, collected 5 days after the yellow fever booster vaccination. This clonotype was obtained from a man aged 18 to 30 who received the YFV17D yellow fever vaccine. The CDR3 sequence: CASSLGLLSSGYNEQFF. CDR3 nucleotide sequence: TGTGCCAGCAGCTTGGGTTTGCTGAGTAGTGGTTACAATGAGCAGTTCTTC.